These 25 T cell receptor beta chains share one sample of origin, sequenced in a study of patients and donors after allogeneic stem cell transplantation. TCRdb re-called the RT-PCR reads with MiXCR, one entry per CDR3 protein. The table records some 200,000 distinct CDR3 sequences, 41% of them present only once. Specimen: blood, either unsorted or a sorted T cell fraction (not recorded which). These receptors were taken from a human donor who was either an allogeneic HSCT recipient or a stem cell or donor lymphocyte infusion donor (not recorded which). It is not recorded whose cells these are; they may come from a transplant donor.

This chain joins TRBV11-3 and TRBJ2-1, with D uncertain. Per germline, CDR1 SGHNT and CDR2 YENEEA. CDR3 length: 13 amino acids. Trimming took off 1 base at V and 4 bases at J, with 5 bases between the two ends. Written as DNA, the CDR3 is TGTGCCAGCAGCTTAGCCGATTACAATGAGCAGTTCTTC. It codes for CASSLADYNEQFF.

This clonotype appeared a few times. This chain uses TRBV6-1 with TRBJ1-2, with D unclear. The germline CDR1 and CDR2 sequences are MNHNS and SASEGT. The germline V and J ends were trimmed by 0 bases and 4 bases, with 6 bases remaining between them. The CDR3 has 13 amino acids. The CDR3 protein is CASSEAGGYGYTF. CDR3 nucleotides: TGTGCCAGCAGTGAAGCGGGCGGCTATGGCTACACCTTC.

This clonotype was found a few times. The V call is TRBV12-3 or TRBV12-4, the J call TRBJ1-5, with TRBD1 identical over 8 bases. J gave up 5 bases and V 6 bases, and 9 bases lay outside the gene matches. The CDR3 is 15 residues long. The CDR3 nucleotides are TGTGCCAGCAGGCGGACAGGGAAGTGGGATCAGCCCCAGCATTTT. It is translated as CASRRTGKWDQPQHF.

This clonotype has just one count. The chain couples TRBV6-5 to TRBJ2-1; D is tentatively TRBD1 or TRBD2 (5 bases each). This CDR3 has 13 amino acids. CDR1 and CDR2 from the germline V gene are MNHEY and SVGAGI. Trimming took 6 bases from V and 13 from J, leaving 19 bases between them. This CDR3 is CASRRDRVFEQFF. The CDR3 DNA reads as TGTGCCAGCAGAAGGGACCGAGTGTTTGAACAGTTCTTC.

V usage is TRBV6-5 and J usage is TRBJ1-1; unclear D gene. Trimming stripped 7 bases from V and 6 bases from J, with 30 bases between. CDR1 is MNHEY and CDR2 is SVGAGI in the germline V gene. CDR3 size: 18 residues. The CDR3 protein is CASNPSPGPGGGRAEAFF. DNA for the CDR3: TGTGCCAGCAACCCGAGCCCTGGCCCAGGTGGCGGGCGGGCTGAAGCTTTCTTT.

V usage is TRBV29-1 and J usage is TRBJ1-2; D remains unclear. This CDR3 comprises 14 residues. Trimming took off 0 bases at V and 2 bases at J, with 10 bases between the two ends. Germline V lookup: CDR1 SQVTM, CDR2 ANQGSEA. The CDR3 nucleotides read TGCAGCGTTGAAGATCGGAAGGAAAACTATGGCTACACCTTC. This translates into CSVEDRKENYGYTF. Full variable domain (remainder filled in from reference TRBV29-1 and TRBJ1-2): SAVISQKPSRDICQRGTSLTIQCQVDSQVTMMFWYRQQPGQSLTLIATANQGSEATYESGFVIDKFPISRPNLTFSTLTVSNMSPEDSSIYLCSVEDRKENYGYTFGSGTRLTVV.

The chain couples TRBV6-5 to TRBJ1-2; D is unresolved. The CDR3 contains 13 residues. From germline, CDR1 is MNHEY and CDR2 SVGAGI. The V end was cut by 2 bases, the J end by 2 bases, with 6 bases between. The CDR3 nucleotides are TGTGCCAGCAGTTACCACAAGAACTATGGCTACACCTTC. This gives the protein CASSYHKNYGYTF.

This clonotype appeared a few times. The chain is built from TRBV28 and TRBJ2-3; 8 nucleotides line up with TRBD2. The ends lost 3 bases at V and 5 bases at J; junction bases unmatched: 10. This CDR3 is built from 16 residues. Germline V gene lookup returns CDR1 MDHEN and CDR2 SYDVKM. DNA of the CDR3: TGTGCCAGCAGTTTCGGTCGGCGGGAGGAAAAAGATACGCAGTATTTT. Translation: CASSFGRREEKDTQYF.

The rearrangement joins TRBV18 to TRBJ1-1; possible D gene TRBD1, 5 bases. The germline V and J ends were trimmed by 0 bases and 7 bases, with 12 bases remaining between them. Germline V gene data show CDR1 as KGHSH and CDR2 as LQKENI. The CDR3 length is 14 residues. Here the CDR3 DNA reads TGTGCCAGCTCACCACCCGGGGGAAGGAATGAAGCTTTCTTT. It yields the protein CASSPPGGRNEAFF.

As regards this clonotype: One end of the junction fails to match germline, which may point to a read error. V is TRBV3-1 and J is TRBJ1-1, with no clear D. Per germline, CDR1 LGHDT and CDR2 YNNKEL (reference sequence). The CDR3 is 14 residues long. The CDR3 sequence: CASIQDLRNTEAFF. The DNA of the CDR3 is TGTGCCAGCATCCAAGATTTACGGAACACTGAAGCTTTCTTT.

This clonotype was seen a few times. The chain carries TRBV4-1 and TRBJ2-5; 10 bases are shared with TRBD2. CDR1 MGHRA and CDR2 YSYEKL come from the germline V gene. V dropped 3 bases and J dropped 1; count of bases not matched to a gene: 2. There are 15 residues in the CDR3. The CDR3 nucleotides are TGCGCCAGCAGCCATAGCGGGAGGTTCCAAGAGACCCAGTACTTC. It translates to CASSHSGRFQETQYF.

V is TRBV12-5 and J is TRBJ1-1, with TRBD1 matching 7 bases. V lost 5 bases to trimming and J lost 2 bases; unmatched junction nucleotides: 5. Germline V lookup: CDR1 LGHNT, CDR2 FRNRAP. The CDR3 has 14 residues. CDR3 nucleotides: TGTGCTAGTGGTGGAGACAGGGCTAACACTGAAGCTTTCTTT. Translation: CASGGDRANTEAFF.

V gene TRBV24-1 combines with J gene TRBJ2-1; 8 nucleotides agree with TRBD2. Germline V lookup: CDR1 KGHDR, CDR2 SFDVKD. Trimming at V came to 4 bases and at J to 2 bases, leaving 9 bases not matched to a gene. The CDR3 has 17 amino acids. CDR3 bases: TGTGCCACCAGTGACAGAAGCGGGAGCTTAACCTACAATGAGCAGTTCTTC. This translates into CATSDRSGSLTYNEQFF.

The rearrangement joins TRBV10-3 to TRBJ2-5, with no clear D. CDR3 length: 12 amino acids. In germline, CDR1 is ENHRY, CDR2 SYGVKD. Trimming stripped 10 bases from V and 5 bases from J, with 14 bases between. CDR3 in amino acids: CANGPSGETQYF. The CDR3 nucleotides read TGTGCCAACGGACCTTCTGGGGAGACCCAGTACTTC.

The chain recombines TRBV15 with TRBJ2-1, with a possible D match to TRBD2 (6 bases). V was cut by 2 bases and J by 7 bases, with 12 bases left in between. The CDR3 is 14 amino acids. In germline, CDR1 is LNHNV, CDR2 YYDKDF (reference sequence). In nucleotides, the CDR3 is TGTGCCACCAGCAGACGTAGAGGGAGGAATGAGCAGTTCTTC. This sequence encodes CATSRRRGRNEQFF.

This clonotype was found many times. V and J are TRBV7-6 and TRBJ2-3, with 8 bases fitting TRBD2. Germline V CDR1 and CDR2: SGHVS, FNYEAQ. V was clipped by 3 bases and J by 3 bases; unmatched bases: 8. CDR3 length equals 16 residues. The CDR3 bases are TGTGCCAGCAGCTTGCCCCGGGAGGGCCTGACAGATACGCAGTATTTT. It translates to CASSLPREGLTDTQYF. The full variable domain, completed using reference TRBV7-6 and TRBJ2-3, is GAGVSQSPRYKVTKRGQDVALRCDPISGHVSLYWYRQALGQGPEFLTYFNYEAQQDKSGLPNDRFSAERPEGSISTLTIQRTEQRDSAMYRCASSLPREGLTDTQYFGPGTRLTVL.

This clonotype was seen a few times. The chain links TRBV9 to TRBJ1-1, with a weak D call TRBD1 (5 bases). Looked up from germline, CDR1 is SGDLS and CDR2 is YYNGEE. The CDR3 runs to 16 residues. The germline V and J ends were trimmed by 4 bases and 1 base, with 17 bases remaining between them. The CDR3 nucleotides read TGTGCCAGCAGCCCCGGGTTAGGGGTAGGGAACACTGAAGCTTTCTTT. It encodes CASSPGLGVGNTEAFF. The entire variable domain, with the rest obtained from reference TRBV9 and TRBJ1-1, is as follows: DSGVTQTPKHLITATGQRVTLRCSPRSGDLSVYWYQQSLDQGLQFLIQYYNGEERAKGNILERFSAQQFPDLHSELNLSSLELGDSALYFCASSPGLGVGNTEAFFGQGTRLTVV.

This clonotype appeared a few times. The CDR3 sequence: CASSYGTGAATEAFF. The CDR3 DNA follows: TGTGCCAGCAGTTACGGGACAGGGGCAGCCACTGAAGCTTTCTTT. The chain couples TRBV6-5 to TRBJ1-1, with TRBD1 matching over 10 bases. Germline trimming cut 2 bases from V and 4 bases from J; bases unmatched to any gene: 4. There are 15 residues in the CDR3. The V gene's germline CDR1 is MNHEY and CDR2 SVGAGI.

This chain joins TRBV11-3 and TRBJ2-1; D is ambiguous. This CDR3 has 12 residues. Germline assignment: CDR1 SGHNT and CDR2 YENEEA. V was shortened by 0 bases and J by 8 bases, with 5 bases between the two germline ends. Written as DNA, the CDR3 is TGTGCCAGCAGCTTAGATCCCGATGAGCAGTTCTTC. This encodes CASSLDPDEQFF.

This chain's CDR3 is CASSLGGVEQYF. The CDR3 DNA sequence: TGTGCCAGCAGCTTGGGCGGGGTCGAGCAGTACTTC. This chain links TRBV5-6 with TRBJ2-7, with D tentatively TRBD2 (6 bases). The CDR3 sequence is 12 residues long. Trimming left V 0 bases short and J 6 bases short, with 7 bases between. The germline CDR1 and CDR2 sequences are SGHDT and YYEEEE.

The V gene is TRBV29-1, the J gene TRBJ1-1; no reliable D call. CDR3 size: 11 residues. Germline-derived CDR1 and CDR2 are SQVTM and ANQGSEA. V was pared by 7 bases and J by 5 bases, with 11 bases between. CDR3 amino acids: CSGDTWTEAFF. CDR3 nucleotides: TGCAGCGGGGATACCTGGACTGAAGCTTTCTTT.

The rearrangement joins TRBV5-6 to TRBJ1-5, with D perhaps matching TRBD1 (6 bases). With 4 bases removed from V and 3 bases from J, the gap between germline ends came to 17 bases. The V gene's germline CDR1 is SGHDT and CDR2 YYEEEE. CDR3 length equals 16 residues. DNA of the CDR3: TGTGCCAGCAGCCCCGGTGGCGGGGGCCTCAATCAGCCCCAGCATTTT. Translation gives CASSPGGGGLNQPQHF.

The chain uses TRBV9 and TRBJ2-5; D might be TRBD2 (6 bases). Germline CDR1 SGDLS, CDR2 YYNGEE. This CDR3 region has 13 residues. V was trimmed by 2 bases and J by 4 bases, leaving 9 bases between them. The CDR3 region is CASSVSGGETQYF. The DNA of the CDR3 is TGTGCCAGCAGCGTTAGCGGCGGAGAGACCCAGTACTTC.

CDR3 loop: CATSNGTGYGYTF. The DNA for the CDR3 is TGTGCCACCAGCAATGGGACAGGGTATGGCTACACCTTC. This sequence joins TRBV15 and TRBJ1-2; 9 bases fit TRBD1. This CDR3 comprises 13 residues. V lost 4 bases, J lost 5 bases, and 2 bases stayed unmatched. Germline CDR1 and CDR2: LNHNV and YYDKDF (reference sequence).

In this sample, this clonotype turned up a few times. In DNA, the CDR3 is TGTGCCAGCAGCTTACAGGTGAACTATGGCTACACCTTC. Protein product: CASSLQVNYGYTF. The V and J genes are TRBV7-9 and TRBJ1-2; D remains unclear. Trimming took 2 bases from V and 2 from J, leaving 6 bases between them. The CDR3 has 13 amino acids. CDR1 and CDR2 from the germline V gene are SEHNR and FQNEAQ (reference sequence).